This TCR beta chain was obtained from a study of T cells after yellow fever vaccination. Whole-study results and caveats: Booster sampling recovered most clones from primary vaccination (96% CD4, approximately 90% CD8). The CD4 compartment and the CD8 compartment contained a small share of clonotypes in common.

A 5'RACE template-switching step, the method used to make TCR cDNA, added a universal primer site and UMIs. TCRdb used MiXCR to reprocess the 5' RACE reads, holding one entry per CDR3 protein. This sample yields hundreds of thousands of distinct CDR3 sequences, of which less than 9.5% are seen a single time; under 20% belongs to the top ten. This clonotype showed up just a few times. Its antigen is currently unknown. The junction had 8 bases not matched to a gene; V was cut back by 6 bases and J by 15 bases. Germline CDR1 MNHEY, CDR2 SVGAGI. This CDR3 region has 11 residues. The sequences come from PBMCs, collected roughly 45 days after the first yellow fever vaccination. The chain employs TRBV6-5 and TRBJ2-1; 7 nucleotides align to TRBD1. The sequence came from a man in his late teens or twenties who received the YFV17D yellow fever vaccine. The CDR3 loop is CASSPGTVMFF. CDR3 nucleotide sequence: TGTGCCAGCAGCCCTGGGACAGTCATGTTCTTC.